Sequencing of this T cell receptor beta chain was carried out in a study of technical replicates of blood from a few donors. Sequencing used immunoSEQ multiplex PCR; TCRdb keeps in-frame clones, though not all of them. This sample carries roughly 56,000 clones, around 87% of them seen once, and the ten largest clones take roughly 5%. V was shortened by 0 bases and J by 2 bases, with 10 bases between the two germline ends. Germline values: CDR1 LGHNA, CDR2 YSLEER. This CDR3 region has 16 residues. V is TRBV4-3 and J is TRBJ1-4; D is undetermined. The TCR comes from a human donor in good health. Some clones in this sample may be carry-over from other donors' samples. The sequenced sample was PBMCs. The CDR3 DNA reads as TGCGCCAGCAGCCAAGATCGAGGGTCTACTAATGAAAAACTGTTTTTT. Amino acids: CASSQDRGSTNEKLFF.